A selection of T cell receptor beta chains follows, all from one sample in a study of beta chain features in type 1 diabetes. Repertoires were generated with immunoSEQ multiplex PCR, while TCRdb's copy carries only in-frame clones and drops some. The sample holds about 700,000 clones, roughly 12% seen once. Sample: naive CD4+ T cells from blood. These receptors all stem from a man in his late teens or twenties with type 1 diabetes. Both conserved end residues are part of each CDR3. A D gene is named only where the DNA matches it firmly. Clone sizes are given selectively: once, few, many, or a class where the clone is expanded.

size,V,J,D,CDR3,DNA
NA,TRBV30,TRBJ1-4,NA,CAWNLDAFGEKLFF,TGTGCCTGGAATCTCGACGCGTTCGGGGAAAAACTGTTTTTT
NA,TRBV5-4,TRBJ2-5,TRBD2,CASSLYLSGGGETQYF,TGTGCCAGCAGCTTGTACCTTAGCGGGGGCGGGGAGACCCAGTACTTC
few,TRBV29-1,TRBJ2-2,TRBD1,CSANRGNTGELFF,TGCAGCGCCAACAGGGGGAACACCGGGGAGCTGTTTTTT
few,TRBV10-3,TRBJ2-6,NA,CAIPRGSISGANVLTF,TGTGCCATCCCCCGGGGTTCAATATCTGGGGCCAACGTCCTGACTTTC
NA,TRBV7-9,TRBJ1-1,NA,CGGGVNTEAFF,TGTGGAGGGGGAGTGAACACTGAAGCTTTCTTT
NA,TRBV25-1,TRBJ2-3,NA,CASSGAGTDTQYF,TGTGCCAGCAGTGGGGCAGGGACAGATACGCAGTATTTT
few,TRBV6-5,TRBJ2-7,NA,CASSYPSAYEQYF,TGTGCCAGCAGTTACCCATCCGCCTACGAGCAGTACTTC
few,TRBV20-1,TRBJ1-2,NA,CSAWTDYGYTF,TGCAGTGCTTGGACAGACTATGGCTACACCTTC
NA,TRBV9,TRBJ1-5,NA,CASSVGGYSNQPQHF,TGTGCCAGCAGCGTAGGAGGGTATAGCAATCAGCCCCAGCATTTT
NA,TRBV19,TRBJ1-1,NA,CASSKGTEAFF,TGTGCCAGTAGTAAAGGCACTGAAGCTTTCTTT
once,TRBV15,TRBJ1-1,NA,CATSTTGQPFF,TGTGCCACCAGTACGACGGGCCAACCTTTCTTT
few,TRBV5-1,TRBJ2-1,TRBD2,CASSLGPGTSGGAAYNEQFF,TGCGCCAGCAGCTTGGGGCCGGGGACTAGCGGGGGGGCGGCCTACAATGAGCAGTTCTTC
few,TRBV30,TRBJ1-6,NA,CAWSVTADSPLHF,TGTGCCTGGAGTGTAACCGCGGATTCACCCCTCCACTTT
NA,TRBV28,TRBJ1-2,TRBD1,CASSHRTGYGYTF,TGTGCCAGCAGCCATCGGACAGGTTATGGCTACACCTTC
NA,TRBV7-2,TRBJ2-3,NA,CASSLAISRSTDTQYF,TGTGCCAGCAGCTTAGCGATTTCGCGGAGCACAGATACGCAGTATTTT
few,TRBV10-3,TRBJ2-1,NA,CAITPGGEQFF,TGTGCCATTACGCCCGGGGGTGAGCAGTTCTTC
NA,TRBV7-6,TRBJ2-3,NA,CASSLDLAGGTDTQYF,TGTGCCAGCAGCTTAGATCTGGCCGGGGGCACAGATACGCAGTATTTT
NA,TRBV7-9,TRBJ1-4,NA,CASTRLGTNEKLFF,TGTGCCAGCACCCGGTTGGGGACTAATGAAAAACTGTTTTTT
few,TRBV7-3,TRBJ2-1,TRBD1,CASSLRDRGNEQFF,TGTGCCAGCAGCCTCCGGGACAGGGGAAATGAGCAGTTCTTC
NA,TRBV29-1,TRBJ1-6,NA,CSATTGLDNSPLHF,TGCAGCGCTACTACAGGGTTAGATAATTCACCCCTCCACTTT
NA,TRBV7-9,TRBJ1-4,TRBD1,CASSRDRGEKLFF,TGTGCCAGCAGCCGGGACAGGGGTGAAAAACTGTTTTTT
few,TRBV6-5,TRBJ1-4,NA,CASSPGSTNEKLFF,TGTGCCAGCAGCCCAGGGTCAACTAATGAAAAACTGTTTTTT
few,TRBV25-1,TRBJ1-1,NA,CASRGPSPNEAFF,TGTGCCAGCAGAGGACCTTCCCCTAATGAAGCTTTCTTT
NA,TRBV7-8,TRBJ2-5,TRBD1,CASSWGQLEETRYF,TGTGCCAGCAGCTGGGGACAGTTGGAGGAGACCCGGTACTTC
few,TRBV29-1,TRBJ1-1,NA,CSVEDLLRLNTEAFF,TGCAGCGTTGAAGATCTACTTAGACTAAACACTGAAGCTTTCTTT
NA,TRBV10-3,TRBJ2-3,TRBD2,CAISESETSGPDTQYF,TGTGCCATCAGTGAGTCTGAGACTAGCGGCCCAGATACGCAGTATTTT
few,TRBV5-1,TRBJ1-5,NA,CASSPGQGDSNQPQHF,TGCGCCAGCAGCCCGGGCCAAGGGGATAGCAATCAGCCCCAGCATTTT
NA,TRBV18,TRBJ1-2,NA,CASSPADSYTF,TGTGCCAGCTCGCCCGCCGATAGCTACACCTTC
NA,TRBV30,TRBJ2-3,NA,CASAIGDTQYF,TGTGCCTCGGCGATTGGAGATACGCAGTATTTT
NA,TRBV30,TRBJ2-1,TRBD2,CAWSVGLAVDEQFF,TGTGCCTGGAGTGTGGGACTAGCGGTCGATGAGCAGTTCTTC
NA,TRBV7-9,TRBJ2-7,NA,CASSLRDLSYEQYF,TGTGCCAGCAGCTTAAGGGACCTTTCCTACGAGCAGTACTTC
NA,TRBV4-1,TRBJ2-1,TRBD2,CASSLGLARGNSYNEQFF,TGCGCCAGCAGCCTAGGACTAGCGAGGGGGAACTCCTACAATGAGCAGTTCTTC
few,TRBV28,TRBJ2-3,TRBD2,CASSPIPSGSSTDTQYF,TGTGCCAGCAGTCCTATCCCTAGCGGGAGCTCAACAGATACGCAGTATTTT
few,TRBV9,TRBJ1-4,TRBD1,CASSPGQGVNEKLFF,TGTGCCAGCAGCCCAGGACAGGGGGTTAATGAAAAACTGTTTTTT
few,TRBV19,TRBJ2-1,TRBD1,CASNTRTGLSSYNEQFF,TGTGCCAGTAATACCAGGACAGGGCTAAGCTCCTACAATGAGCAGTTCTTC
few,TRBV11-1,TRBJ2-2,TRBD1,CASSPGQGAGTGELFF,TGTGCCAGCAGCCCCGGACAGGGGGCGGGCACCGGGGAGCTGTTTTTT
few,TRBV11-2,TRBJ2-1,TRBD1,CASSRTGTANNEQFF,TGTGCCAGCAGCCGCACGGGGACAGCCAACAATGAGCAGTTCTTC
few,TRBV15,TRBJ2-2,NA,CATSLPGGSPNTGELFF,TGTGCCACCAGCCTCCCCGGAGGGTCCCCGAACACCGGGGAGCTGTTTTTT
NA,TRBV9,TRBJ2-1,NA,CASSVNSRGNEQFF,TGTGCCAGCAGCGTAAACTCTCGGGGGAATGAGCAGTTCTTC
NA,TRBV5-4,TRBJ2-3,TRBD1,CASSYRDSEDTQYF,TGTGCCAGCAGCTACCGGGACAGTGAGGATACGCAGTATTTT
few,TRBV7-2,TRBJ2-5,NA,CASSPSSLRQTQYF,TGTGCCAGCAGCCCCTCGTCCCTCCGACAGACCCAGTACTTC
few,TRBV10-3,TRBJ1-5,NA,CAISESKDGGAGQPQHF,TGTGCCATCAGTGAGTCGAAAGATGGGGGCGCGGGTCAGCCCCAGCATTTT
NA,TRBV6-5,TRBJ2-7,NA,CASSRTRRVYEQYF,TGTGCCAGCAGTCGCACTAGGAGGGTCTACGAGCAGTACTTC
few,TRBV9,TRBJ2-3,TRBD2,CASSVAGSGYTDTQYF,TGTGCCAGCAGCGTAGCTGGTAGCGGGTACACAGATACGCAGTATTTT
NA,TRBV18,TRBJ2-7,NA,CASSPFGVHEQYF,TGTGCCAGCTCACCTTTCGGGGTCCACGAGCAGTACTTC
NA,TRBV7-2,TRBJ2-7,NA,CASSIRPGHDYEQYF,TGTGCCAGCAGCATCCGGCCGGGACACGATTACGAGCAGTACTTC
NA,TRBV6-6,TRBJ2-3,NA,CASSYSTGRTDTQYF,TGTGCCAGCAGTTACTCCACAGGTAGAACAGATACGCAGTATTTT
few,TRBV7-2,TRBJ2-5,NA,CASSFQASQETQYF,TGTGCCAGCAGCTTCCAGGCCAGCCAAGAGACCCAGTACTTC
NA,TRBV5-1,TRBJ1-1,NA,CASSLVGTEAFF,TGCGCCAGCAGCTTGGTTGGCACTGAAGCTTTCTTT
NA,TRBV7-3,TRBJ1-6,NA,CASRLGTANSPLHF,TGTGCCAGCAGACTCGGGACGGCGAATTCACCCCTCCACTTT
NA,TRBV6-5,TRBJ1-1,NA,CASRGTMAFF,TGTGCCAGCAGGGGTACGATGGCTTTCTTT
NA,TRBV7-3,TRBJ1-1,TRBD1,CASSLSPGQGSPEAFF,TGTGCCAGCAGCTTAAGTCCGGGACAGGGGTCGCCTGAAGCTTTCTTT
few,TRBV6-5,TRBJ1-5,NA,CASSVPIGNQPQHF,TGTGCCAGCAGTGTCCCCATAGGCAATCAGCCCCAGCATTTT